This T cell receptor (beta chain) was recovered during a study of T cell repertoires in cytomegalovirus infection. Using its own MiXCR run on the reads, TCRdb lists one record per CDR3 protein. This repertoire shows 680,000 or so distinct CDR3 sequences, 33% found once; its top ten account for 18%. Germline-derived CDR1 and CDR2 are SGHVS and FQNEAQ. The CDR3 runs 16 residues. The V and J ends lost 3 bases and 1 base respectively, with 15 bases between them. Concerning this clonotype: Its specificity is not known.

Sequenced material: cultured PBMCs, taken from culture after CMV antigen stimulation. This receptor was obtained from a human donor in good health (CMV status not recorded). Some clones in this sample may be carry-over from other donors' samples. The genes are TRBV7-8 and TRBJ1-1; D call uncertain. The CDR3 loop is CASSFRTLEENTEAFF. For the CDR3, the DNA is TGTGCCAGCAGCTTTAGGACCCTCGAGGAGAACACTGAAGCTTTCTTT. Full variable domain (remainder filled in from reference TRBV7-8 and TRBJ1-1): GAGVSQSPRYKVAKRGQDVALRCDPISGHVSLFWYQQALGQGPEFLTYFQNEAQLDKSGLPSDRFFAERPEGSVSTLKIQRTQQEDSAVYLCASSFRTLEENTEAFFGQGTRLTVV.